This T cell receptor (beta chain) is from a study of CD8 T cells in Susac syndrome. Overall study findings and caveats: By the study's own acknowledgment, its TCR sequencing and HLA analysis included relatively few individuals.

TCR beta sequences were obtained from blood CD8+ and CD4+ T cells. The CD8+ and CD4+ T cells were isolated magnetically using a negative isolation approach, whereas the TEMRA cells were enriched by FACS. Worth noting for this clonotype: Its cognate antigen is unknown.

When the RNA was reverse transcribed, random hexamers were used with an input of 0.5 to 1 ug. TCR beta CDR3 was amplified by immunoSEQ covering 54 Vbeta and 13 Jbeta. One entry per CDR3 protein results from TCRdb running MiXCR on the immunoSEQ multiplex PCR reads. The sample has roughly 200,000 distinct CDR3 sequences, around 95% seen once. The J segment lost 2 bases and the V segment lost 7 bases, leaving 3 bases of the junction unmatched. The germline gives CDR1 MNHNY, CDR2 SVGAGI (reference sequence). This CDR3 comprises 14 residues. The V and J genes are TRBV6-6 and TRBJ1-5; 9 bases align to TRBD1. Material for sequencing was CD4+ T cells from PBMCs. The receptor was isolated from a human donor with multiple sclerosis. The CDR3 sequence: CASNDRGGNQPQHF. The CDR3, as DNA: TGTGCCAGCAACGACAGGGGGGGCAATCAGCCCCAGCATTTT.